This T cell receptor beta chain was retrieved from a study of vaccination effects on CD4 cells after COVID-19. Study information: All study participants received two doses of BNT162b2 or mRNA-1273 vaccine. Study observations and caveats: Infection-derived and vaccine-derived clones contracted markedly late after vaccination.

Prior to sequencing, the ViraFEST assay stimulated PBMC with viral peptide pools, which expanded the antigen-specific CD4+ T cells. The culture ran for roughly 10 days before CD4+ T cells were isolated. Nucleocapsid antibodies were negative in the vaccine recipients, who had never had SARS-CoV-2 infection. The culture medium for a few million PBMC per well included around 9 IU/ml IL-2 and around 9.9 ug/ml peptides. IL-2 medium took the place of half the medium on both days 3 and 7. Data came from immunoSEQ multiplex PCR; TCRdb stores just in-frame clones and leaves some out. The table has around 68,000 clones, over 70% seen once. About this clone: What it binds is not known.

CDR1 is SGHTA, CDR2 FQGNSA, per germline. The CDR3 sequence is 15 residues long. Trimming cost V 1 base and J 6 bases, with 10 bases left between them. The input for sequencing was CD4+ T cells from PBMCs cultured with SARS-CoV-2 spike peptides, taken before COVID-19 vaccination. The chain carries TRBV7-2 and TRBJ1-6, with D hard to call. The clonotype comes from a human donor who received a COVID-19 vaccine. For the CDR3, the DNA is TGTGCCAGCAGCTTAGGAAGGGCTGGTAATTCACCCCTCCACTTT. Translated: CASSLGRAGNSPLHF.